These 4 T cell receptor beta chains came from one sample sequenced in a study of blood T cell repertoires in COVID-19. Produced via immunoSEQ multiplex PCR; TCRdb's table is partial and in-frame only. This table has about 260,000 clones, around 92% appearing once. The material sequenced was peripheral blood. These receptors were taken from a person under 35 with COVID-19, enrolled during active disease.

The chain joins TRBV19 to TRBJ1-2, with TRBD1 matching 10 bases. Germline CDR1 reads LNHDA; CDR2 reads SQIVND (reference sequence). V was clipped by 9 bases and J by 8 bases; unmatched bases: 12. There are 14 residues in the CDR3. This CDR3 is CASSAGTGVVGYTF. In DNA form, the CDR3 reads TGTGCCAGCTCCGCCGGGACAGGGGTCGTCGGCTACACCTTC.

The chain is built from TRBV24-1 and TRBJ1-5, with D maybe TRBD1 (5 bases). With 4 bases removed from V and 4 bases from J, the gap between germline ends came to 10 bases. The V gene's germline CDR1 is KGHDR and CDR2 SFDVKD. CDR3 length: 14 residues. CDR3 DNA: TGTGCCACCAGTGACATACAGGAGAATCAGCCCCAGCATTTT. This translates into CATSDIQENQPQHF.

In this sample, this clone turned up once. The chain combines TRBV3-1 (or the pseudogene TRBV3-2) with TRBJ1-2; the D is unclear. Trimming took off 4 bases at V and 8 bases at J, with 17 bases between the two ends. Germline CDR1 and CDR2: LGHDT and YNNKEL (reference sequence). CDR3 length: 14 residues. The CDR3, as DNA: TGTGCCAGCAGCCCCTTCACGGGGTTATACGGCTACACCTTC. Translation gives CASSPFTGLYGYTF.

This clone occurred once. The V and J genes are TRBV6-5 and TRBJ2-2; D perhaps matches TRBD2 (6 bases). The CDR3 spans 15 residues. Per germline, CDR1 MNHEY and CDR2 SVGAGI. V lost 9 bases, J lost 2 bases, and 16 bases lay in between. The CDR3 protein is CASQPGLYNTGELFF. The CDR3 DNA is TGTGCCAGTCAGCCGGGACTGTACAACACCGGGGAGCTGTTTTTT.